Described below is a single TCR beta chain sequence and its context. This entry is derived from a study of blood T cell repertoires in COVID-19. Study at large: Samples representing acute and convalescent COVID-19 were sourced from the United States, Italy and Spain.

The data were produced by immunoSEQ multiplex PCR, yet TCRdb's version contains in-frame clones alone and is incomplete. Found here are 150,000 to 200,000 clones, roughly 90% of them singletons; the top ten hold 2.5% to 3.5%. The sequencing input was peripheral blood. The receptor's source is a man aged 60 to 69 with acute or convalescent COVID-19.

CDR3 in amino acids: CASSQAYSGNEQFF. As DNA, the CDR3 is TGCGCCAGCAGCCAAGCGTACAGTGGCAATGAGCAGTTCTTC. The genes are TRBV4-3 and TRBJ2-1; D is unclear. The CDR3 spans 14 residues. Trimming pared 1 base from V and 6 bases from J, leaving 10 bases between. Germline values: CDR1 LGHNA, CDR2 YSLEER.